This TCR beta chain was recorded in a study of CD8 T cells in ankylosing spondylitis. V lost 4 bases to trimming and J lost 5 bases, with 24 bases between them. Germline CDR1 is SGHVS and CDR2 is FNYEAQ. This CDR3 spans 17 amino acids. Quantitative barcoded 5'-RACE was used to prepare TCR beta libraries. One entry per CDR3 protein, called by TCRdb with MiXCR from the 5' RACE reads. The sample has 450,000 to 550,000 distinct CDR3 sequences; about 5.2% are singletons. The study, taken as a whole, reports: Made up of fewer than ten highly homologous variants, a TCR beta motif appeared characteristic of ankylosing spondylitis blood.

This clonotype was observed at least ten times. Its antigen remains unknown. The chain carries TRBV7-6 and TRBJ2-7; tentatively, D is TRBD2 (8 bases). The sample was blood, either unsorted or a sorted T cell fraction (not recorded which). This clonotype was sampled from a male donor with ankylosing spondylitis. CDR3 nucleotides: TGTGCCAGCAGCTCCCTATGGCCGGGAGGGGGCTTGGACGAGCAGTACTTC. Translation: CASSSLWPGGGLDEQYF.